This TCR beta chain emerged from a study of blood T cell repertoires in COVID-19. About the study: Samples representing acute and convalescent COVID-19 were sourced from the United States, Italy and Spain. The cDNA or gDNA used as material had been derived from T cells, B-cell-depleted T cells, or PBMCs.

Original handling: By means of reference gene primer amplification, nucleated cell counts were estimated. Only in-frame clones appear in the TCRdb table, and some are missing; sequencing was by immunoSEQ multiplex PCR. V and J calls and clone size are those listed in that table; D and trimming were worked out from the DNA. The data show around 100,000 clones, about 85% seen once. The TCR comes from a human donor in a cohort sampled during active COVID-19. Sequences were obtained from peripheral blood.

The CDR3 protein is CAWKTGTKNIQYF. Written as DNA, the CDR3 is TGTGCCTGGAAAACAGGGACCAAAAACATTCAGTACTTC. This rearrangement joins TRBV30 to TRBJ2-4; a weak D match, TRBD1 (6 bases). The germline V and J ends were trimmed by 4 bases and 2 bases, with 9 bases remaining between them. From germline, CDR1 is GTSNPN and CDR2 SVGIG (reference sequence). This CDR3 is 13 amino acids long.